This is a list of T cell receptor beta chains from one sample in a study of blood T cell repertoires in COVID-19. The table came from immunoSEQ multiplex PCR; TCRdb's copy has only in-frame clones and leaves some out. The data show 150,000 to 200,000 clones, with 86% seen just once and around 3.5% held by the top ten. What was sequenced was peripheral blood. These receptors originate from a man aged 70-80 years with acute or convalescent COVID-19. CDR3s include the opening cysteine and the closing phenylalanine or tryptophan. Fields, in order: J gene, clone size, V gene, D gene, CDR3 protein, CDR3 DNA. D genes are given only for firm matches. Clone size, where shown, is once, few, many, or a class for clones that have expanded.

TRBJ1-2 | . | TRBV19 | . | CASSIRQALGGYTF | TGTGCCAGTAGTATACGGCAGGCCTTGGGTGGCTACACCTTC
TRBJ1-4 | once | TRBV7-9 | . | CASSSQFNEKLFF | TGTGCCAGCAGCTCACAGTTTAATGAAAAACTGTTTTTT
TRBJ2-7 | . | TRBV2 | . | CASSDGPAGGQSYEQYF | TGTGCCAGCAGTGACGGCCCCGCCGGGGGGCAATCCTACGAGCAGTACTTC
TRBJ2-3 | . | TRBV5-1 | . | CASSLGTSTDTQYF | TGCGCCAGCAGCTTGGGAACTAGCACAGATACGCAGTATTTT
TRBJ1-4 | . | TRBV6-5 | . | CASSWVRGNEKLFF | TGTGCCAGCAGTTGGGTCAGGGGCAATGAAAAACTGTTTTTT
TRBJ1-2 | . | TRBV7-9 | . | CASSYDRTGGYTF | TGTGCCAGCAGCTATGACAGGACGGGTGGCTACACCTTC
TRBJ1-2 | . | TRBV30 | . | CAWSELNYGYTF | TGTGCCTGGAGTGAGCTTAACTATGGCTACACCTTC
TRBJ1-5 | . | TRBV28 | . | CASFSTTRQPQHF | TGTGCCAGTTTCTCGACAACACGTCAGCCCCAGCATTTT
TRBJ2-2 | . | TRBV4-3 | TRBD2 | CASSQNVAEGGTGELFF | TGCGCCAGCAGCCAGAATGTAGCGGAGGGAGGGACCGGGGAGCTGTTTTTT
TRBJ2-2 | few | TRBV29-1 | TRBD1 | CSVRTGPWGYAGELFF | TGCAGCGTGAGGACAGGGCCCTGGGGGTATGCCGGGGAGCTGTTTTTT
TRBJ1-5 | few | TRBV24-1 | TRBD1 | CATSVPFRDRGSQPQHF | TGTGCCACCAGTGTACCTTTCCGGGACAGGGGAAGTCAGCCCCAGCATTTT
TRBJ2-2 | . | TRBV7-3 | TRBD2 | CASSPRTSGAGELFF | TGTGCCAGCAGCCCACGGACTAGCGGAGCCGGGGAGCTGTTTTTT
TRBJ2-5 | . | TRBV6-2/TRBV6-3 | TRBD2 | CASSYGGGTQYF | TGTGCCAGCAGTTACGGGGGGGGGACCCAGTACTTC
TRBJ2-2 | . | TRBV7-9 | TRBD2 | CASSPGLDTGELFF | TGTGCCAGCAGCCCGGGACTAGACACCGGGGAGCTGTTTTTT
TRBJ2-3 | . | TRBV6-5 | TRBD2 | CASTASGLADTQYF | TGTGCCAGCACAGCCTCGGGACTAGCAGATACGCAGTATTTT
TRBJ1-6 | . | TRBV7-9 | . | CASSPRGPLHF | TGTGCCAGCAGTCCCCGGGGACCCCTCCACTTT
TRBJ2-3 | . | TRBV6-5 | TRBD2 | CASDSGRAPQYF | TGTGCCAGCGACAGCGGGAGGGCTCCGCAGTATTTT
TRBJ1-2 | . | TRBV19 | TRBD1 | CATTRDSLFSYGYTF | TGTGCCACTACCCGGGACAGCCTTTTCTCCTATGGCTACACCTTC
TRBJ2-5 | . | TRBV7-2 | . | CASSLNLGWLPGETQYF | TGTGCCAGCAGCTTAAACCTCGGGTGGCTCCCCGGAGAGACCCAGTACTTC
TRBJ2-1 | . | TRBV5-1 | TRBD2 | CASRSGGVDNEQFF | TGCGCCAGCAGAAGCGGGGGGGTAGACAATGAGCAGTTCTTC
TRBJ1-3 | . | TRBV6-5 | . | CASSRSSGNTIYF | TGTGCCAGCAGTCGGAGCTCTGGAAACACCATATATTTT
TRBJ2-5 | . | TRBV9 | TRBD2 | CASSSLAGQETQYF | TGTGCCAGCAGCTCCTTAGCGGGCCAAGAGACCCAGTACTTC
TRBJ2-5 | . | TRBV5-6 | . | CASSYSTGPRTQYF | TGTGCCAGCAGCTACTCGACAGGACCTCGGACCCAGTACTTC
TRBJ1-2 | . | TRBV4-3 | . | CASSQEKGRYGYTF | TGCGCCAGCAGCCAAGAAAAGGGGCGCTATGGCTACACCTTC
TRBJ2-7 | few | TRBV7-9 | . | CASSPRGIVHEQYF | TGTGCCAGCAGCCCAAGGGGTATTGTCCACGAGCAGTACTTC
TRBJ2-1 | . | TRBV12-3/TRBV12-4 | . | CASTLDNEQFF | TGTGCCAGCACCCTTGACAATGAGCAGTTCTTC
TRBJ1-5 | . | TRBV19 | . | CASSMGPFNQPQHF | TGTGCCAGTAGTATGGGGCCATTTAATCAGCCCCAGCATTTT
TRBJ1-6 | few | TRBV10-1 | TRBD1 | CASSDQDRAPLHF | TGCGCCAGCAGTGACCAAGACAGGGCGCCCCTCCACTTT
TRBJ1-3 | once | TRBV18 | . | CASSDRQGNTIYF | TGTGCCAGCTCAGATCGACAGGGAAACACCATATATTTT
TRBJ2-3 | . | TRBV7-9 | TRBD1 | CASSLTGGADTQYF | TGTGCCAGCAGCCTAACAGGGGGTGCAGATACGCAGTATTTT
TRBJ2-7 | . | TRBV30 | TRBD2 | CAWRRGGTSGREQYF | TGTGCCTGGAGGAGGGGAGGGACTAGCGGGAGAGAGCAGTACTTC
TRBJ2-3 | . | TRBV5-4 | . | CASSLGGGGDTQYF | TGTGCCAGCAGCTTAGGGGGGGGTGGAGATACGCAGTATTTT
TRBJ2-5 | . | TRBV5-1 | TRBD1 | CASSIQGAEETQYF | TGCGCCAGCAGCATACAGGGGGCAGAAGAGACCCAGTACTTC